Each of the 21 T cell receptor beta chains below was sequenced from the same sample in a study of cytomegalovirus exposure and HLA in healthy donors. Generated by immunoSEQ multiplex PCR, the TCRdb table keeps only in-frame clones and is missing some. The data show 250,000 to 400,000 clones, with over 75% seen just once and approximately 0.95% held by the top ten. Sequencing was performed on PBMCs. The receptors shown here come from a man aged 30 to 39 in good health and CMV-seronegative.

V and J are TRBV19 and TRBJ1-1; no reliable D call. This CDR3 spans 15 amino acids. V was trimmed by 1 base and J by 2 bases, leaving 11 bases between them. The germline V gene encodes CDR1 LNHDA and CDR2 SQIVND (reference sequence). The CDR3 DNA reads TGTGCCAGTAGTATAGTCCCAGGTCCTAACACTGAAGCTTTCTTT. Translation: CASSIVPGPNTEAFF.

The J gene is TRBJ2-7, the V gene TRBV7-9; D perhaps matches TRBD2 (7 bases). V dropped 1 base and J dropped 2 bases, with 18 bases sitting between them. Germline V lookup: CDR1 SEHNR, CDR2 FQNEAQ (reference sequence). The CDR3 has 17 residues. The CDR3 nucleotides read TGTGCCAGCAGCTTAGGATTACAGGGAGGGATTACCTACGAGCAGTACTTC. Translated: CASSLGLQGGITYEQYF.

The chain is built from TRBV7-9 and TRBJ2-5, with D hard to call. From germline, CDR1 is SEHNR and CDR2 FQNEAQ (reference sequence). V was shortened by 5 bases and J by 4 bases, with 5 bases between the two germline ends. The length of the CDR3 is 11 residues. The CDR3 DNA reads TGTGCCAGCAGCCTCGTAGAGACCCAGTACTTC. This codes for CASSLVETQYF.

This chain links TRBV7-2 with TRBJ1-1; D perhaps matches TRBD1 (5 bases). CDR3 size: 14 residues. CDR1 and CDR2 (germline): SGHTA, FQGNSA. V gave up 5 bases and J gave up 5 bases, with 15 bases separating them. CDR3 protein: CASSTQGRWTEAFF. In DNA form, the CDR3 reads TGTGCCAGCAGCACCCAGGGCAGGTGGACTGAAGCTTTCTTT.

This chain links TRBV19 with TRBJ1-1, with D unclear. The CDR3 is made up of 12 amino acids. The germline V gene has CDR1 LNHDA and CDR2 SQIVND (reference sequence). V lost 4 bases and J 2 bases, leaving 5 bases between the germline ends. CDR3 sequence reads: CASSNLNTEAFF. For the CDR3, the DNA is TGTGCCAGTAGTAATCTAAACACTGAAGCTTTCTTT. The full variable domain, completed using reference TRBV19 and TRBJ1-1, is DGGITQSPKYLFRKEGQNVTLSCEQNLNHDAMYWYRQDPGQGLRLIYYSQIVNDFQKGDIAEGYSVSREKKESFPLTVTSAQKNPTAFYLCASSNLNTEAFFGQGTRLTVV.

This chain joins TRBV5-6 and TRBJ1-1; perhaps TRBD1 as D (5 bases). In germline, CDR1 is SGHDT, CDR2 YYEEEE. V shed 3 bases and J shed 3 bases, with 21 bases lying between them. This CDR3 comprises 17 residues. DNA of the CDR3: TGTGCCAGCAGCTCCGGGTGGCAGGGTAGGGTATACACTGAAGCTTTCTTT. Its protein is CASSSGWQGRVYTEAFF.

This clone was seen once. CDR3 nucleotide sequence: TGTGCCAGCAGAGCGGGACTAGCGGTTGTCAGAGAGCAGTTCTTC. Translated: CASRAGLAVVREQFF. V gene TRBV6-1 combines with J gene TRBJ2-1; the match to TRBD2 covers 11 bases. V gave up 6 bases and J gave up 10 bases; unmatched junction bases: 11. CDR3 length: 15 residues. CDR1 is MNHNS and CDR2 is SASEGT in the germline V gene.

This clone has a single count. The V call is TRBV6-1, the J call TRBJ1-4; D call uncertain. The CDR3 totals 10 residues. V was trimmed by 8 bases and J by 12 bases, leaving 10 bases between them. The germline gives CDR1 MNHNS, CDR2 SASEGT. CDR3 nucleotide sequence: TGTGCCAGCGAGGAGGGAGAACTGTTTTTT. It is translated as CASEEGELFF.

The chain is built from TRBV5-1 and TRBJ1-2, with D perhaps matching TRBD1 (6 bases). Germline-derived CDR1 and CDR2 are SGHRS and YFSETQ. This CDR3 has 14 residues. The germline V and J ends were trimmed by 0 bases and 3 bases, with 9 bases remaining between them. DNA for the CDR3: TGCGCCAGCAGCTTGGCCCAGGGGTACTATGGCTACACCTTC. It encodes CASSLAQGYYGYTF.

The J gene is TRBJ1-2, the V gene TRBV5-1; the match to TRBD1 covers 8 bases. This CDR3 has 12 amino acids. Looked up from germline, CDR1 is SGHRS and CDR2 is YFSETQ. The V segment lost 4 bases and the J segment 8 bases; nucleotides outside the gene matches: 4. CDR3 sequence reads: CASSVQGEGYTF. The DNA of the CDR3 is TGCGCCAGCAGCGTACAGGGGGAGGGCTACACCTTC.

This clone was counted a single time. The chain joins TRBV6-1 to TRBJ2-2; the D gene is possibly TRBD2 (6 bases). The V gene lost 2 bases and the J gene lost 5 bases, with 9 bases spanning the gap. CDR3 size: 14 residues. The germline CDR1 and CDR2 sequences are MNHNS and SASEGT. This chain's CDR3 is CASSELGGTGELFF. The CDR3 DNA follows: TGTGCCAGCAGTGAACTTGGGGGGACCGGGGAGCTGTTTTTT.

This clone was seen only once. V gene TRBV2 combines with J gene TRBJ2-6, with 10 bases fitting TRBD1. This CDR3 has 18 residues. V was pared by 2 bases and J by 0 bases, with 4 bases of the junction left unmatched. Looked up from germline, CDR1 is SNHLY and CDR2 is FYNNEI. The CDR3 sequence: CASSEWGQGSSGANVLTF. Here the CDR3 DNA reads TGTGCCAGCAGTGAATGGGGACAGGGGAGCTCTGGGGCCAACGTCCTGACTTTC.

The chain couples TRBV7-9 to TRBJ1-1; tentative D call: TRBD1 (5 bases). Germline CDR1 SEHNR, CDR2 FQNEAQ (reference sequence). V was trimmed by 1 base and J by 4 bases, leaving 16 bases between them. This CDR3 contains 16 residues. The DNA of the CDR3 is TGTGCCAGCAGCTTAGTTACAGGTGACCCGGGCACTGAAGCTTTCTTT. Translated: CASSLVTGDPGTEAFF.

The chain combines TRBV29-1 with TRBJ1-1, with D maybe TRBD1 (5 bases). The CDR3 contains 11 residues. The germline V gene encodes CDR1 SQVTM and CDR2 ANQGSEA. Trimming pared 4 bases from V and 14 bases from J, leaving 17 bases between. CDR3: CSVGNTGESFF. CDR3 sequence (DNA): TGCAGCGTTGGTAACACGGGGGAGTCCTTCTTT.

The chain joins TRBV6-5 to TRBJ2-2; perhaps TRBD1 as D (5 bases). This CDR3 spans 14 amino acids. Trimming left V 6 bases short and J 4 bases short, with 12 bases between. The germline CDR1 and CDR2 sequences are MNHEY and SVGAGI. CDR3 coding DNA: TGTGCCAGCAGGGCCCAGGGTTCCACCGGGGAGCTGTTTTTT. This gives the protein CASRAQGSTGELFF.

V and J are TRBV5-4 and TRBJ2-3; TRBD2 is a possible D gene (6 bases). There are 15 residues in the CDR3. CDR1 and CDR2 (germline): SGHNT, YYREEE (reference sequence). V lost 5 bases and J lost 0, with 13 bases in between. CDR3 sequence: CASRSGTGSTDTQYF. CDR3 coding DNA: TGTGCCAGCAGGTCCGGGACTGGGAGCACAGATACGCAGTATTTT.

The chain combines TRBV7-2 with TRBJ2-3; TRBD1 agrees at 9 bases. The CDR3 contains 16 residues. Looked up from germline, CDR1 is SGHTA and CDR2 is FQGNSA. The V segment lost 3 bases and the J segment 1 base; nucleotides outside the gene matches: 5. CDR3 residues: CASSFTRDRGTDTQYF. In nucleotides, the CDR3 is TGTGCCAGCAGCTTTACCCGGGACAGGGGCACAGATACGCAGTATTTT.

The chain couples TRBV5-1 to TRBJ1-4; D is perhaps TRBD1 (6 bases). Looked up from germline, CDR1 is SGHRS and CDR2 is YFSETQ. The CDR3 has 16 amino acids. V dropped 0 bases and J dropped 0 bases, with 9 bases sitting between them. In DNA, the CDR3 is TGCGCCAGCAGCTTGGCAGGGGATCCAACTAATGAAAAACTGTTTTTT. This encodes CASSLAGDPTNEKLFF.

The V call is TRBV6-6, the J call TRBJ2-7, with D possibly matching TRBD1 (6 bases). Germline V gene sequence: CDR1 MNHNY, CDR2 SVGAGI (reference sequence). V dropped 0 bases and J dropped 7 bases, with 10 bases sitting between them. The CDR3 loop spans 13 amino acids. CDR3: CASSYSSGDEQYF. CDR3 in DNA: TGTGCCAGCAGTTACTCATCAGGGGATGAGCAGTACTTC.

The chain combines TRBV6-1 with TRBJ2-3; D is perhaps TRBD1 (5 bases). Trimming removed 1 base at V and 0 bases at J, with 5 bases between. Germline V gene sequence: CDR1 MNHNS, CDR2 SASEGT. CDR3 size: 14 residues. This chain's CDR3 is CASSEGGSTDTQYF. The CDR3 nucleotides read TGTGCCAGCAGTGAAGGGGGCAGCACAGATACGCAGTATTTT.

The chain recombines TRBV2 with TRBJ2-1; a possible D gene is TRBD2 (6 bases). This CDR3 region has 18 residues. The V gene's germline CDR1 is SNHLY and CDR2 FYNNEI. The V end was cut by 8 bases, the J end by 6 bases, with 29 bases between. CDR3 protein: CASDTRRATLLGVNEQFF. The CDR3 region has the DNA TGTGCCAGCGATACAAGGAGGGCTACCCTCCTAGGGGTCAATGAGCAGTTCTTC.